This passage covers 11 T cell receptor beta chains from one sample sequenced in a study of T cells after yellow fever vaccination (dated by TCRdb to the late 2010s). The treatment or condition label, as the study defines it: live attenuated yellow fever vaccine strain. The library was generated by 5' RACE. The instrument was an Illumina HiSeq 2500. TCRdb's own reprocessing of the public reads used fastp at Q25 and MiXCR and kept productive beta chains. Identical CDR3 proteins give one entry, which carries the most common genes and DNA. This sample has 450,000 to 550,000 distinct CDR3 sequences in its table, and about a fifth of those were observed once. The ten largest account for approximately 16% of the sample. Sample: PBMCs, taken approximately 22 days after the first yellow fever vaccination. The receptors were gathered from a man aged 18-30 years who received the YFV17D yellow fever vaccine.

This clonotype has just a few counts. DNA for the CDR3: TGCAGTGCTAGATCCCTCCAGGGAACTCAGCCCCAGCATTTT. Translated: CSARSLQGTQPQHF. The gene calls are TRBV20-1 and TRBJ1-5, with TRBD1 as a possible D gene (5 bases). The V gene lost 2 bases and the J gene lost 6 bases, with 14 bases spanning the gap. Germline V gene sequence: CDR1 DFQATT, CDR2 SNEGSKA (reference sequence). This CDR3 is 14 amino acids long.

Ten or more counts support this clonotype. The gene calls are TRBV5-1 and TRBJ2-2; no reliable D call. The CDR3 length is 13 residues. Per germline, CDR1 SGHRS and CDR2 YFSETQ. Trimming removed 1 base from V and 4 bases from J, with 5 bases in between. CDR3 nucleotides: TGCGCCAGCAGCTTGTATATCACCGGGGAGCTGTTTTTT. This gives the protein CASSLYITGELFF.

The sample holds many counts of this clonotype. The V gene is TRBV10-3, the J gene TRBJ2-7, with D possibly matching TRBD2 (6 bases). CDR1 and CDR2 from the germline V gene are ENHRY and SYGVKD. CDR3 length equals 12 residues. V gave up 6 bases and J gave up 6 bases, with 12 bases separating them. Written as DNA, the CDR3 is TGTGCCATCAGGCCCGAGGGAGGCGAGCAGTACGTC. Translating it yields CAIRPEGGEQYV.

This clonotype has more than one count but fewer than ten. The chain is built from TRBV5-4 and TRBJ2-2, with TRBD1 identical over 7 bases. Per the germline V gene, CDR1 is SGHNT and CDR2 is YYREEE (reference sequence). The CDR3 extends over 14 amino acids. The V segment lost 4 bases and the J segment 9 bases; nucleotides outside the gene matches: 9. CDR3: CASSLRDSHRELFF. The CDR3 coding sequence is TGTGCCAGCAGCCTCCGGGACAGCCACCGGGAGCTGTTTTTT.

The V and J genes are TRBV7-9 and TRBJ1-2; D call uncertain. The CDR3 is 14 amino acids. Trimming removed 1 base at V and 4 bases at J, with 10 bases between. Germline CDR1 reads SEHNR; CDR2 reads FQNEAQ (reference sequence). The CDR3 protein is CASSLVVASYGYTF. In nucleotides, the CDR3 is TGTGCCAGCAGCTTAGTAGTCGCTTCCTATGGCTACACCTTC.

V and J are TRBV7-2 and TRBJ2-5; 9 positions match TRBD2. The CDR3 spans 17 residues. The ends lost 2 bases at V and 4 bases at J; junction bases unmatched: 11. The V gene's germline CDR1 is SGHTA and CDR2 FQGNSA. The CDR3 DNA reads TGTGCCAGCAGCTTACTCCCCGCGGGGGGGCCCGGAGAGACCCAGTACTTC. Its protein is CASSLLPAGGPGETQYF.

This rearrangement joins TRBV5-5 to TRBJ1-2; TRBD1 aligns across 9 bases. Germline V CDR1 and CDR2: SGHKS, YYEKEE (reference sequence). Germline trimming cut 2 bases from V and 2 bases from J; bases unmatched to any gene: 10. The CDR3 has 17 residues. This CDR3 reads CASSFPHGTGQNYGYTF. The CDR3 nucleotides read TGTGCCAGCAGCTTTCCGCATGGGACAGGGCAAAACTATGGCTACACCTTC.

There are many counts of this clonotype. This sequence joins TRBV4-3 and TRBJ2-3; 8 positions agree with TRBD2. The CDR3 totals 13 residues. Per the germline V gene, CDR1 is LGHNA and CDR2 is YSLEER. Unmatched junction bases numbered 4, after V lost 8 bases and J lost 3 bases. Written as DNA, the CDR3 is TGCGCCAGCGGATTAGCGGGAACAGATACGCAGTATTTT. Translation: CASGLAGTDTQYF.

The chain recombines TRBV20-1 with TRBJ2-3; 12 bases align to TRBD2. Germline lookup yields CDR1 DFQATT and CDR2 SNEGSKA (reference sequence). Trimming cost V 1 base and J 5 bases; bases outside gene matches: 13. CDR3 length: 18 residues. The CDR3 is CSARGLAGEPRVRDTQYF. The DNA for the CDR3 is TGCAGTGCTAGAGGACTAGCGGGGGAGCCGCGAGTGAGAGATACGCAGTATTTT.

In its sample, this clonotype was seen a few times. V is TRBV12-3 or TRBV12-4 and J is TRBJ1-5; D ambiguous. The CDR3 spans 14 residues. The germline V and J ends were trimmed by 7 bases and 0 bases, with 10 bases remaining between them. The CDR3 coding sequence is TGTGCCAGCAACAACGTGAATAGCAATCAGCCCCAGCATTTT. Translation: CASNNVNSNQPQHF.

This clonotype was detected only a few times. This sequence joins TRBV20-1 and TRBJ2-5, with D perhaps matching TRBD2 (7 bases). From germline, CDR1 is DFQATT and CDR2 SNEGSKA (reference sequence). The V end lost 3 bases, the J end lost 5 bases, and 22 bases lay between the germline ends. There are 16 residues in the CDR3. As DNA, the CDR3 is TGCAGTGCTAGCACAGTAGGAGGGGGGGCCGGGGAGACCCAGTACTTC. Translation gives CSASTVGGGAGETQYF.